This T cell receptor (beta chain) was recorded in a study of blood T cell repertoires in COVID-19 (dated by TCRdb to 2020 to 2022). Background for the entire study: Collaborator samples came from the United States, Italy and Spain and covered acute and convalescent phases of COVID-19. The prospective study material was composed of cDNA or gDNA derived from T cells, B-cell-depleted T cells, or PBMCs. The dataset comprised deeply sampled blood TCRbeta repertoires from subjects exposed to, actively infected with, or recovered from COVID-19. The repertoires were released in a freely available public database meant as a resource for research on the immune response to SARS-CoV-2. Where available, HLA class I and class II types were taken from metadata supplied by the sample provider and were not determined by assay-based typing. The sample metadata nearly always contained a de-identified subject ID, COVID-19 status, age in years and sex. Samples were obtained from the ongoing ImmuneRACE study (first 160 participants) and from roughly 1,300 subjects provided by 6 global collaborators.

General conclusions and limits of the study: The quantity of clinical and demographic metadata differed by source and by participant and was supplied without curation.

The immunoSEQ Assay, a bias-controlled multiplex PCR, was used to amplify TCRbeta CDR3 regions from genomic DNA. In the source study's methods: Nucleated cell counts per sample were estimated from amplification of reference gene primers within the assay. To quantify the absolute abundance of each unique TCRbeta CDR3 rearrangement, sequence reads were collapsed and filtered. Productive Simpson clonality was computed per sample as the square root of Simpson's diversity index over productive rearrangements. TCRdb holds this immuneACCESS table with in-frame rearrangements only. Some clones are missing; in checked studies, unresolved V genes explain under half, and the rest has no known cause. V and J calls and clone size come straight from that table; D and trimming were deduced from the DNA. The sample yields approximately 250,000 clones; around four fifths were counted once. The biggest ten clones account for about 15% of the sample.

To note about this clone: Its recognized antigen is unknown. Base qualities were left out, and no much larger clone turns up one base away.

In the prospective study, participants were about 18 to 100 years old, resided in 20 to 30 geographic areas of the United States, and were enrolled through a virtual design. To assign participants to cohorts, the prospective study relied on clinical history that participants themselves reported in a screening survey and a study questionnaire. ImmuneRACE Cohort 3 recovered participants were defined by two consecutive negative NP/OP PCR tests, healthcare professional clearance, or symptom resolution. In the prospective study, whole blood, serum and a nasopharyngeal or oropharyngeal swab were collected from each participant by mobile phlebotomists. Prospective study participants could optionally give additional blood draws and questionnaires over an approximately 2-month period. Prospective study blood samples were shipped either frozen or at room temperature before DNA extraction. Via the germline V gene (reference sequence), CDR1 is SGHAT and CDR2 FQDESV. V was cut back by 0 bases and J by 4 bases, leaving a gap of 6 bases between them. Including cysteine and phenylalanine, the CDR3 has 13 amino acids. Only CDR3 DNA is held: 39 bases, read in frame from base 1.

The chain is made from TRBV11-1 and TRBJ2-5, with TRBD1 tentatively as D gene (6 bases match). Sequencing was done on a sample of PBMCs or T cells enriched from blood (not recorded which). The receptor's source is a middle-aged man who had recovered from COVID-19. The CDR3 region has the sequence CASSLAGAETQYF. In nucleotide form, the sequence is TGTGCCAGCAGCTTAGCGGGGGCAGAGACCCAGTACTTC.